This T cell receptor (beta chain) was sequenced in a study of T-cell memory formation after mild COVID-19. General study points: Of the contracting clones, CD4+ ones lay mainly in CM and EM, and CD8+ ones in EMRA. Whereas later expanders leaned CD4+, clones contracting day 15 to 85 showed a balanced CD4/CD8 makeup.

TCR alpha and TCR beta cDNA libraries carrying sample barcodes and UMIs were produced by 5'RACE using constant-segment primers. One entry per CDR3 protein, called by TCRdb with MiXCR from the 5' RACE reads. The sample includes 140,000 to 150,000 distinct CDR3 sequences, 25% of them seen just once. This clonotype was picked up a small number of times. Its antigen is as yet unknown. V dropped 6 bases and J dropped 1 base, with 9 bases sitting between them. The length of the CDR3 is 13 residues. Germline-derived CDR1 and CDR2 are SEHNR and FQNEAQ (reference sequence). Sequencing was carried out using PBMCs or a T cell subset sorted from them (not recorded which). The receptor was isolated from an adult woman who had mild COVID-19 (a few samples of this study predate the infection). Cell type and time point are not known. V is TRBV7-9 and J is TRBJ1-1; D unclear. The CDR3 reads CASSPAGNTEAFF. CDR3 sequence (DNA): TGTGCCAGCAGTCCGGCAGGGAACACTGAAGCTTTCTTT.